This TCR beta chain was captured in a study of graft-versus-host responses after intestinal transplantation. Concerning this clone itself: No antigen is known for it.

CDR1 and CDR2 (germline): MDHEN, SYDVKM. With V trimmed by 5 bases and J by 5 bases, 5 bases remained unmatched. CDR3 length: 14 residues. Repertoires were generated with immunoSEQ multiplex PCR, while TCRdb's copy carries only in-frame clones and drops some. This table holds 90,000 to 150,000 clones, approximately 95% found once. This clonotype was sampled from a human donor who received an intestinal transplant. The specimen was unstimulated CD8+ T cells sorted from spleen or lymph node cells, collected before intestinal transplant. V and J are TRBV28 and TRBJ2-5, with TRBD2 matching 10 bases. The CDR3 is CASSIGLAEETQYF. In DNA, the CDR3 is TGTGCCAGCAGTATCGGACTAGCGGAGGAGACCCAGTACTTC. Full variable domain (outside the CDR3, taken from reference TRBV28 and TRBJ2-5): DVKVTQSSRYLVKRTGEKVFLECVQDMDHENMFWYRQDPGLGLRLIYFSYDVKMKEKGDIPEGYSVSREKKERFSLILESASTNQTSMYLCASSIGLAEETQYFGPGTRLLVL.